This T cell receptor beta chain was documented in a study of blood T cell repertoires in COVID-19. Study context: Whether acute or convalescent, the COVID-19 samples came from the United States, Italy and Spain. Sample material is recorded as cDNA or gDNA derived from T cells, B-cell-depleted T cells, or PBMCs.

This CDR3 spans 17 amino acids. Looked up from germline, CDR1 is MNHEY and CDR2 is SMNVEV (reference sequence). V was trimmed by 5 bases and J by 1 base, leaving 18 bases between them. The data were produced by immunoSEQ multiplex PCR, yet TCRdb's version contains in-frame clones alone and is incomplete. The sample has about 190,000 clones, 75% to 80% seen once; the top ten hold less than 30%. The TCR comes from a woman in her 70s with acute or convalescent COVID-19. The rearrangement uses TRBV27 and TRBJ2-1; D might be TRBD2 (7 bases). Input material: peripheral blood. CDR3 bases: TGTGCCAGCAGTCCCCGTTCGGGGGGCTATTCCTACAATGAGCAGTTCTTC. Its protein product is CASSPRSGGYSYNEQFF.